A selection of T cell receptor beta chains follows, all from one sample in a study of CD8+ T cells in alopecia areata. Here immunoSEQ multiplex PCR was the method, and the copy in TCRdb shows in-frame clones only, minus some. The sample shows some 170,000 clones, about 63% of them seen only once. Sequenced material: CD4+ T cells sorted from blood, taken at week 0. The receptors shown here come from a human donor with alopecia areata. Both conserved end residues are trimmed from each CDR3. Where a row states a size, it is once, few, many or the class of an expanded clone; other rows omit it.

V	size	J	CDR3
TRBV6-5	once	TRBJ1-6	ASSPIVLSPLH
TRBV7-9	-	TRBJ2-7	ASSLALPRLSYEQY
TRBV2	-	TRBJ1-6	ASSDLVRGGDSPLH
TRBV30	-	TRBJ2-7	AWSGPGLREQY
TRBV9	-	TRBJ2-2	ASRAPSPGTGYTGELF
TRBV29-1	-	TRBJ1-2	SVEPGVNYGYT
TRBV29-1	-	TRBJ2-6	SVVFGANVLT
TRBV4-2	-	TRBJ1-5	ASSQAGGSNQPQH
TRBV7-6	-	TRBJ1-5	ASSLGQGNQPQH
TRBV7-3	-	TRBJ2-5	ASSPAGTTTKETQY
TRBV29-1	few	TRBJ2-3	SVDLRFTDTQY
TRBV30	-	TRBJ1-1	AWADRFPTEAF
TRBV25-1	-	TRBJ2-3	ASRPDSGSVDTQY
TRBV29-1	-	TRBJ1-1	SVRSGTGLNTEAF
TRBV5-1	-	TRBJ2-5	ASSLGRGQQETQY
TRBV5-1	-	TRBJ2-5	ASSLEGEETQY
TRBV4-2	-	TRBJ2-7	ASSQGIAGGLNEQY
TRBV6-6	-	TRBJ2-7	ASTFGGSYEQY
TRBV7-2	-	TRBJ1-2	ASSSEGRRGRYGYT
TRBV7-2	once	TRBJ1-2	ASSLVGITGYGYT
TRBV15	few	TRBJ2-5	ATSGGQETQY
TRBV30	few	TRBJ1-1	AWSLDRVGTEAF
TRBV29-1	few	TRBJ2-3	SVFEADTQY
TRBV30	-	TRBJ2-5	AWSVAGVETQY
TRBV5-1	-	TRBJ1-1	ASSLGTGSGDTEAF